This passage covers 5 T cell receptor beta chains from one sample sequenced in a study of blood T cell repertoires in COVID-19. Some clones are missing from TCRdb's copy, which holds only in-frame ones; the method was immunoSEQ multiplex PCR. The sample includes 71,000 or so clones, roughly nine tenths of them seen just once. The sample taken for sequencing was peripheral blood. The receptor set was obtained from a man older than 75 in a cohort sampled during active COVID-19.

V gene TRBV10-3 combines with J gene TRBJ1-2; 8 bases are a match to TRBD1. The V segment lost 0 bases and the J segment 5 bases; nucleotides outside the gene matches: 8. Germline CDR1 is ENHRY and CDR2 is SYGVKD. The CDR3 covers 16 residues. CDR3 bases: TGTGCCATCAGTGAGTCGACCCCAGGGGGCGCGTATGGCTACACCTTC. It specifies CAISESTPGGAYGYTF.

The CDR3: CASRHGTSHEAFF. In DNA form, the CDR3 reads TGTGCCAGCAGACACGGGACATCCCATGAAGCTTTCTTT. The V call is TRBV11-2, the J call TRBJ1-1; tentative D call: TRBD1 (6 bases). This CDR3 has 13 residues. V lost 6 bases to trimming and J lost 7 bases, with 15 bases between them. The germline gives CDR1 SGHAT, CDR2 FQNNGV.

The chain is built from TRBV7-9 and TRBJ2-1; TRBD1 matches 8 bases. This CDR3 region has 14 residues. The junction had 4 bases not matched to a gene; V was cut back by 3 bases and J by 6 bases. Germline assignment: CDR1 SEHNR and CDR2 FQNEAQ (reference sequence). CDR3 sequence (DNA): TGTGCCAGCAGCTTGGACAGGGCGTTCAATGAGCAGTTCTTC. Translation gives CASSLDRAFNEQFF.

The V and J genes are TRBV5-1 and TRBJ1-5; D is possibly TRBD1 (6 bases). Germline V gene sequence: CDR1 SGHRS, CDR2 YFSETQ. V shed 4 bases and J shed 3 bases, with 14 bases lying between them. This CDR3 has 15 residues. This CDR3 reads CASSRSGELNQPQHF. The DNA for the CDR3 is TGCGCCAGCAGCCGTTCAGGGGAGCTCAATCAGCCCCAGCATTTT.

This clone appeared once. J is TRBJ2-7 and V is TRBV24-1; 8 bases are a match to TRBD1. The CDR3 is made up of 18 amino acids. Looked up from germline, CDR1 is KGHDR and CDR2 is SFDVKD. Trimming took 2 bases from V and 3 from J; bases not matched to a gene: 14. The chain's CDR3 is CATSDSHPRRQGYYEQYV. The CDR3 region has the DNA TGTGCCACCAGTGATTCCCACCCCCGGCGACAGGGGTACTACGAGCAGTACGTC.